Following are 2 T cell receptor beta chains from one sample sequenced in a study of PD-1 blockade in classical Hodgkin lymphoma. Relapses following autologous stem cell transplantation were seen in all patients, with brentuximab vedotin exposure varying. The protocol was immunoSEQ multiplex PCR, while the TCRdb copy is restricted to in-frame clones and leaves out a portion. The profile shows about 100,000 clones, around 88% of them singletons. Source: peripheral blood mononuclear cells (PBMCs), taken before the second cycle of nivolumab. The receptor set was obtained from a human donor with classical Hodgkin lymphoma.

The rearrangement links TRBV19 to TRBJ1-2, with D perhaps matching TRBD1 (6 bases). CDR1 is LNHDA, CDR2 SQIVND, per germline (reference sequence). The CDR3 runs 15 residues. Trimming took 3 bases from V and 4 from J, leaving 15 bases between them. This chain's CDR3 is CASSIGITGTYGYTF. The CDR3 DNA follows: TGTGCCAGTAGTATTGGGATTACAGGGACCTATGGCTACACCTTC.

The chain combines TRBV2 with TRBJ2-3, with 12 bases fitting TRBD2. This CDR3 is built from 15 residues. V was clipped by 4 bases and J by 1 base; unmatched bases: 0. The germline V gene has CDR1 SNHLY and CDR2 FYNNEI. CDR3 nucleotides: TGTGCCAGCAGTGGACTAGCGGGGGGCACAGATACGCAGTATTTT. The encoded protein is CASSGLAGGTDTQYF.